Sequencing of this T cell receptor beta chain was carried out in a study of blood T cells in healthy people across ages. The study's findings and limits: Older age coincided with a roughly linear decline in TCR beta diversity per million T cells. Comparison with aged donors showed that long-lived donors had more naive CD4+ cells and higher diversity.

It was with a sample-barcoded 5' primer and a J-beta primer mix that a second PCR of roughly 7 to 12 cycles was run. TCRdb called the 5' RACE reads again in MiXCR, with one record for every CDR3 protein. The table shows roughly 800,000 distinct CDR3 sequences, with roughly 26% occurring only once. The CDR3 extends over 15 amino acids. The germline V and J ends were trimmed by 2 bases and 6 bases, with 17 bases remaining between them. Germline lookup yields CDR1 GTSNPN and CDR2 SVGIG (reference sequence). Details on this clonotype: Its antigen is still unknown.

In addition, the sample was reused for a study of T cells of mothers and their children. That work states: When the second PCR was run, its M1S primer added sample barcodes and 2-4 random nucleotides. Whether related or unrelated, pairs show similar shaping of TCR recombination output by thymic selection.

V usage is TRBV30 and J usage is TRBJ2-1; D is ambiguous. The receptor was derived from a boy aged 5 to 17 in good health. Sequencing was performed on blood. The CDR3 sequence: CAWSRAQDLGNEQFF. The CDR3 coding sequence is TGTGCCTGGAGTAGGGCGCAGGATTTGGGCAATGAGCAGTTCTTC.